The 5 T cell receptor beta chains below were found in one sample sequenced in a study of T cell responses to AZD1222 COVID-19 vaccine. Clones were sequenced by immunoSEQ multiplex PCR, and TCRdb holds only the in-frame ones, with some missing. The repertoire has more than 100,000 clones, about nine tenths of them found once; the top ten carry around 14%. The specimen comprised peripheral blood, sampled on day 0 of AZD1222 vaccination. The receptors stem from an adult in good health.

The chain recombines TRBV10-3 with TRBJ1-3, with D maybe TRBD1 (6 bases). V shed 0 bases and J shed 8 bases, with 11 bases lying between them. Germline V gives CDR1 ENHRY, CDR2 SYGVKD. This CDR3 is 14 amino acids long. CDR3: CAISESGQRDTIYF. In DNA, the CDR3 is TGTGCCATCAGTGAGTCTGGACAGCGGGACACCATATATTTT.

The chain links TRBV5-1 to TRBJ1-3; TRBD1 agrees at 9 bases. The CDR3 consists of 16 residues. V was clipped by 6 bases and J by 4 bases; unmatched bases: 11. Germline CDR1 and CDR2: SGHRS and YFSETQ. The CDR3 region is CASTRTGQGRGNTIYF. CDR3 nucleotides: TGCGCCAGCACCCGGACCGGACAGGGGAGAGGAAACACCATATATTTT.

The chain is built from TRBV7-2 and TRBJ2-1; D gene unclear. Per the germline V gene, CDR1 is SGHTA and CDR2 is FQGNSA. The CDR3 covers 13 residues. V was cut by 5 bases and J by 8 bases, with 13 bases left in between. The CDR3 DNA sequence: TGTGCCAGCAGCCCCTCCGTTACCGATGAGCAGTTCTTC. It is translated as CASSPSVTDEQFF.

The CDR3 loop reads CASSFWQGGMNTEAFF. The CDR3 DNA reads TGTGCCAGCAGCTTTTGGCAGGGGGGTATGAACACTGAAGCTTTCTTT. The V call is TRBV7-2, the J call TRBJ1-1; 7 bases align to TRBD1. The germline V gene encodes CDR1 SGHTA and CDR2 FQGNSA. V lost 3 bases, J lost 0 bases, and 7 bases stayed unmatched. This CDR3 has 16 amino acids.

This clone has just one count. V is TRBV6-2 or TRBV6-3 and J is TRBJ1-2; the D is unclear. With 5 bases removed from V and 4 bases from J, the gap between germline ends came to 23 bases. This CDR3 is built from 17 residues. Looked up from germline, CDR1 is MNHEY and CDR2 is SVGEGT. The CDR3 protein is CASSPPTGPGSAYGYTF. The CDR3 nucleotides read TGTGCCAGCAGTCCCCCGACGGGCCCGGGGTCGGCCTATGGCTACACCTTC.